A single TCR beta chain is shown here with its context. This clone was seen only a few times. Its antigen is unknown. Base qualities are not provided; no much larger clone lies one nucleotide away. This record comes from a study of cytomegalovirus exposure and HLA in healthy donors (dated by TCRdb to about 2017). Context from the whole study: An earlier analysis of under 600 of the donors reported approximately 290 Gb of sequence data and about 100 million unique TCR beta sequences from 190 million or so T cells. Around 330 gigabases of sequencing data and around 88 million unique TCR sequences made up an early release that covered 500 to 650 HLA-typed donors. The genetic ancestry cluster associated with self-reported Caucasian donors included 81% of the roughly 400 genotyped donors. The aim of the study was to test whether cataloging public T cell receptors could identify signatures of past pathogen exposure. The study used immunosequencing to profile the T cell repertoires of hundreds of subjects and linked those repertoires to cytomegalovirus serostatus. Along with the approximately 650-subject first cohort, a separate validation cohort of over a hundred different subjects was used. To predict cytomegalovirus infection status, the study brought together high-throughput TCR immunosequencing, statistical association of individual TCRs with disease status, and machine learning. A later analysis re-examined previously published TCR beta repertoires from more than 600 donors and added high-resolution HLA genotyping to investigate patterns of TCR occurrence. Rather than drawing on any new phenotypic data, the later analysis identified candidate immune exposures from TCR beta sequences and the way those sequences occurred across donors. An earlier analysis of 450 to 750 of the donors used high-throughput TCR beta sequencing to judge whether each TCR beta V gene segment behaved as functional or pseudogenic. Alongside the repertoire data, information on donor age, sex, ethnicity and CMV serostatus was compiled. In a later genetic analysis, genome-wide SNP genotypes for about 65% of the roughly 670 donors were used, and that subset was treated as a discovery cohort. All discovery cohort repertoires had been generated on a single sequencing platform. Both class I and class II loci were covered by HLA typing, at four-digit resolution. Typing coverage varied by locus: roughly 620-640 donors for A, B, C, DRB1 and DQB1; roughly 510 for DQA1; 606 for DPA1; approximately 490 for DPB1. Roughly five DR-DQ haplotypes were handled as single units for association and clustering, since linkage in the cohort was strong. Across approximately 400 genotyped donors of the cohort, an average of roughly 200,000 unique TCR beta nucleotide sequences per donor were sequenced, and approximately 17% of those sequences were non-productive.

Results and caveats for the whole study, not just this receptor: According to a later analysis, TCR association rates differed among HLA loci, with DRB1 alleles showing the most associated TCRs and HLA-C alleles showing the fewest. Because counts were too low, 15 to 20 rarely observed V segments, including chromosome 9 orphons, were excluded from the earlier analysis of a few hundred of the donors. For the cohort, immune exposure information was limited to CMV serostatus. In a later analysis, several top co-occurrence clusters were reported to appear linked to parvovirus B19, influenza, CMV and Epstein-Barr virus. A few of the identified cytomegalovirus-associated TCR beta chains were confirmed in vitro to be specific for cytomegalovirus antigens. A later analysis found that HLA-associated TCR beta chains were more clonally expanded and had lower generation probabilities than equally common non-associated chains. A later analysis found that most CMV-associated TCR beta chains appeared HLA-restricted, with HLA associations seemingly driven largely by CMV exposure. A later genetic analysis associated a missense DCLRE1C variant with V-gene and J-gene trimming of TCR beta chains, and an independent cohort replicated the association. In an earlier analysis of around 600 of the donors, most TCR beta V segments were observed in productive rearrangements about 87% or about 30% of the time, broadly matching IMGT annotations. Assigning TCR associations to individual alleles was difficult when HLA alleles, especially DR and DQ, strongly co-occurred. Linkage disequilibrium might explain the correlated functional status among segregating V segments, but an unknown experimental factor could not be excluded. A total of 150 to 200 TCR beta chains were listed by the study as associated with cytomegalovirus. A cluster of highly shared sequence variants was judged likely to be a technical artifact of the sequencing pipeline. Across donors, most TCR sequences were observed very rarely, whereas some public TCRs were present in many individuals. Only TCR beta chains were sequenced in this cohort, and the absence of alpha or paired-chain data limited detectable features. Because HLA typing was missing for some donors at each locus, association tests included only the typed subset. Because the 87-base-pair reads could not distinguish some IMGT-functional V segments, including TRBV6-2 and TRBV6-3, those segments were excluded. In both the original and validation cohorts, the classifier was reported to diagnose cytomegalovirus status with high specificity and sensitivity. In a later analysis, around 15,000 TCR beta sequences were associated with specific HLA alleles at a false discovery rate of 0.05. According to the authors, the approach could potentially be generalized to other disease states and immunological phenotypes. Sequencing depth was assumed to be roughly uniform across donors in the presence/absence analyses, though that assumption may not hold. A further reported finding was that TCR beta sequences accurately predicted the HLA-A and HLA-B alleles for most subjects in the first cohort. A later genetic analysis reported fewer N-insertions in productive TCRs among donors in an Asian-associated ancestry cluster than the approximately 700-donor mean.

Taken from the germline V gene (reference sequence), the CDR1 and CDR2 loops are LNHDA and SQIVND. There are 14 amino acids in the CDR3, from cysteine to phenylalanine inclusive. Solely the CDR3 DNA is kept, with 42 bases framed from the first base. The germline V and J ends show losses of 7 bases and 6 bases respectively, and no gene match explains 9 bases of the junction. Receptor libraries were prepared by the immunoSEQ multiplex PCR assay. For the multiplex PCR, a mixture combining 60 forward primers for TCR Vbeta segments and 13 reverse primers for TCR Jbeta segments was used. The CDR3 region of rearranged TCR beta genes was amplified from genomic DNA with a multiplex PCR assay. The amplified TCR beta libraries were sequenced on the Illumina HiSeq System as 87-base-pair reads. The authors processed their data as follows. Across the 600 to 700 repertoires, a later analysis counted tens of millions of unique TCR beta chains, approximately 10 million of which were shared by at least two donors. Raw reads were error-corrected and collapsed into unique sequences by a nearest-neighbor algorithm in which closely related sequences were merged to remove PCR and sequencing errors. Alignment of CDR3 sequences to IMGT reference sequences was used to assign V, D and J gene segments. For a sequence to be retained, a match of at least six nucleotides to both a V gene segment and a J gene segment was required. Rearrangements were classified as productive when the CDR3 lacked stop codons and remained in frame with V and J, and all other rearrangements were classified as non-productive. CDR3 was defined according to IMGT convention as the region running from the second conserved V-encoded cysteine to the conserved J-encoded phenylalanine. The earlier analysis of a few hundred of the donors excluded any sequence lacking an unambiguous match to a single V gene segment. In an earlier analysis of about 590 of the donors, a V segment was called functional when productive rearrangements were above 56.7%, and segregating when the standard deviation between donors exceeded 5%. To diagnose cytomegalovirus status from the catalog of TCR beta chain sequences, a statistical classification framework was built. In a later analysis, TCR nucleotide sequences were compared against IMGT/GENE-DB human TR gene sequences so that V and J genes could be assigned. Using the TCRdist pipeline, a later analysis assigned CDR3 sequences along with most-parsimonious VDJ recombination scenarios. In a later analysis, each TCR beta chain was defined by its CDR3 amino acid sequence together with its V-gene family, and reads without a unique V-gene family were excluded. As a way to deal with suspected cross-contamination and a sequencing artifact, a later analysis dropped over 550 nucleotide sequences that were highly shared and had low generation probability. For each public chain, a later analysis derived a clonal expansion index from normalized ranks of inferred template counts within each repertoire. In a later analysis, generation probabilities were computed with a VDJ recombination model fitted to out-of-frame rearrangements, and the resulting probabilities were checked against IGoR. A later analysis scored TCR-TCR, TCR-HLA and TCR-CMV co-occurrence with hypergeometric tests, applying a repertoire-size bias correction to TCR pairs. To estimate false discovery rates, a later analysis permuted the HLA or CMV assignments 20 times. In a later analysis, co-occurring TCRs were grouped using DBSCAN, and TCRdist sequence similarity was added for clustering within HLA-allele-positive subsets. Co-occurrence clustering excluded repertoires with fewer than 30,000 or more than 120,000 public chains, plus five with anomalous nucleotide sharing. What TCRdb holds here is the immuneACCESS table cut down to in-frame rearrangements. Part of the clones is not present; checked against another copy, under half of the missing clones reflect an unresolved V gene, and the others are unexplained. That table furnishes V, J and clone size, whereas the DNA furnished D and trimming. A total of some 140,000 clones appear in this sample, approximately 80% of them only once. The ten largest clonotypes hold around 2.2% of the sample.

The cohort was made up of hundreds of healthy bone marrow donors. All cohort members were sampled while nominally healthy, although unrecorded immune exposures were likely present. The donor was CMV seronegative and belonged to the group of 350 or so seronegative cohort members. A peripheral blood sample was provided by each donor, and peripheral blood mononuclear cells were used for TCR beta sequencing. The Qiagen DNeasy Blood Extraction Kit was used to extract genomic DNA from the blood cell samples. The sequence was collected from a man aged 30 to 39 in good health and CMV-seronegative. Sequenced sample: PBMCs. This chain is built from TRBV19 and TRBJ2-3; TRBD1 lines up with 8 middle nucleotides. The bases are TGTGCCAGTAAGGAGGCAGGGGGCAGGGATACGCAGTATTTT. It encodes CASKEAGGRDTQYF.